Below are 24 T cell receptor beta chains sequenced from a single sample in a study of OX40 agonist ivuxolimab in advanced cancers. The table came from immunoSEQ multiplex PCR; TCRdb's copy has only in-frame clones and leaves some out. Of more than 70,000 clones listed, about 89% are singletons. The sequencing used CD4+ or CD8+ T cells sorted from blood, collected in a trial of the OX40 agonist ivuxolimab. Source of these receptors: an adult with an advanced solid tumor such as melanoma, head and neck, liver or kidney cancer.

The V call is TRBV11-3, the J call TRBJ1-2, with D possibly being TRBD1 (5 bases). The V gene's germline CDR1 is SGHNT and CDR2 YENEEA. The CDR3 extends over 14 amino acids. Trimming left V 0 bases short and J 8 bases short, with 13 bases between. As DNA, the CDR3 is TGTGCCAGCAGCTTAGATCGGTGGGGCCGCGGCTACACCTTC. It codes for CASSLDRWGRGYTF.

The chain links TRBV19 to TRBJ1-4, with 10 bases that match TRBD1. The germline V gene encodes CDR1 LNHDA and CDR2 SQIVND (reference sequence). With V trimmed by 1 base and J by 8 bases, 13 bases remained unmatched. This CDR3 has 18 residues. CDR3 sequence: CASSIAWDRGRREEKLFF. For the CDR3, the DNA is TGTGCCAGTAGTATAGCATGGGACAGGGGCCGGAGGGAAGAAAAACTGTTTTTT.

The chain combines TRBV5-1 with TRBJ2-5; 7 positions agree with TRBD2. This CDR3 spans 15 amino acids. With V trimmed by 3 bases and J by 5 bases, 10 bases remained unmatched. The germline V gene has CDR1 SGHRS and CDR2 YFSETQ. Here the CDR3 reads CASSSWEGPRETQYF. The CDR3 DNA sequence: TGCGCCAGCAGCTCTTGGGAGGGCCCTCGGGAGACCCAGTACTTC.

V gene TRBV30 combines with J gene TRBJ2-5, with 9 bases identical to TRBD2. This CDR3 has 15 amino acids. Unmatched junction bases numbered 7, after V lost 5 bases and J lost 0 bases. Germline values: CDR1 GTSNPN, CDR2 SVGIG (reference sequence). The CDR3 region has the DNA TGTGCCTGGGGAGTTCTAGCGGGAAACCAAGAGACCCAGTACTTC. This encodes CAWGVLAGNQETQYF.

The genes are TRBV18 and TRBJ2-2; no definite D call. With 0 bases removed from V and 0 bases from J, the gap between germline ends came to 5 bases. The V gene's germline CDR1 is KGHSH and CDR2 LQKENI. CDR3 size: 15 residues. The CDR3 nucleotides read TGTGCCAGCTCACCACCGTTCACGAACACCGGGGAGCTGTTTTTT. This translates into CASSPPFTNTGELFF.

The J gene is TRBJ1-2, the V gene TRBV28; D remains ambiguous. CDR3 length equals 13 residues. Germline CDR1 reads MDHEN; CDR2 reads SYDVKM. The V gene lost 2 bases and the J gene lost 4 bases, with 8 bases spanning the gap. CDR3 region: CASSLKSLYGYTF. CDR3 nucleotides: TGTGCCAGCAGTTTAAAGTCCCTCTATGGCTACACCTTC.

V is TRBV5-1 and J is TRBJ1-2, with 8 nucleotides matching TRBD1. In germline, CDR1 is SGHRS, CDR2 YFSETQ. This CDR3 contains 13 residues. Unmatched junction bases numbered 6, after V lost 4 bases and J lost 7 bases. The CDR3 coding sequence is TGCGCCAGCAGCCCTGGACAGGGAGTTGGCTACACCTTC. Translation: CASSPGQGVGYTF. Looking up the rest from reference TRBV5-1 and TRBJ1-2 gives the full variable domain: KAGVTQTPRYLIKTRGQQVTLSCSPISGHRSVSWYQQTPGQGLQFLFEYFSETQRNKGNFPGRFSGRQFSNSRSEMNVSTLELGDSALYLCASSPGQGVGYTFGSGTRLTVV.

V and J are TRBV30 and TRBJ1-1; D gene uncertain. The CDR3 length is 12 residues. Germline CDR1 is GTSNPN and CDR2 is SVGIG (reference sequence). The germline V and J ends were trimmed by 3 bases and 0 bases, with 5 bases remaining between them. For the CDR3, the DNA is TGTGCCTGGAGACGAGTGAACACTGAAGCTTTCTTT. It translates to CAWRRVNTEAFF. Together with reference TRBV30 and TRBJ1-1, the CDR3 gives the full variable domain: SQTIHQWPATLVQPVGSPLSLECTVEGTSNPNLYWYRQAAGRGLQLLFYSVGIGQISSEVPQNLSASRPQDRQFILSSKKLLLSDSGFYLCAWRRVNTEAFFGQGTRLTVV.

V and J are TRBV5-1 and TRBJ2-3; possibly TRBD1 for D (6 bases). CDR3 length: 16 residues. V lost 1 base, J lost 4 bases, and 16 bases lay in between. Germline V CDR1 and CDR2: SGHRS, YFSETQ. For the CDR3, the DNA is TGCGCCAGCAGCTTGCCCCTAATACAGGGAGCAGATACGCAGTATTTT. Amino acids: CASSLPLIQGADTQYF.

The count of this clone is one. The rearrangement uses TRBV19 and TRBJ1-5, with TRBD1 as a possible D gene (6 bases). The germline V and J ends were trimmed by 7 bases and 4 bases, with 17 bases remaining between them. CDR1 and CDR2 (germline): LNHDA, SQIVND (reference sequence). This CDR3 is built from 15 residues. CDR3 nucleotide sequence: TGTGCCAGTAAAGCCGGGGGCACAGCAAATCAGCCCCAGCATTTT. Its protein product is CASKAGGTANQPQHF.

The rearrangement uses TRBV7-5 and TRBJ2-7; TRBD1 is the table's D call, not checked against the DNA. TRBV7-5 is marked as a pseudogene. This CDR3 comprises 15 residues. CDR3 nucleotide sequence: TGTGCCAGAAGCAAGACAGGGACACACTCCTACGAGCAGTACTTC. It is translated as CARSKTGTHSYEQYF.

The chain links TRBV29-1 to TRBJ1-2, with D unresolved. From germline, CDR1 is SQVTM and CDR2 ANQGSEA. The CDR3 spans 11 residues. V was cut by 7 bases and J by 4 bases, with 10 bases left in between. For the CDR3, the DNA is TGCAGCGGTCAGGCCGGCTATGGCTACACCTTC. It specifies CSGQAGYGYTF.

This clone was seen once. The chain uses TRBV30 and TRBJ2-7; D is perhaps TRBD2 (6 bases). The V gene lost 3 bases and the J gene lost 1 base, with 7 bases spanning the gap. The CDR3 has 12 residues. CDR1 GTSNPN and CDR2 SVGIG come from the germline V gene (reference sequence). CDR3 nucleotides: TGTGCCTGGAGGGGAGGTTCCTACGAGCAGTACTTC. This encodes CAWRGGSYEQYF.

The rearrangement joins TRBV5-1 to TRBJ2-1, with D uncertain. This CDR3 comprises 12 residues. Trimming removed 0 bases at V and 10 bases at J, with 8 bases between. CDR1 and CDR2 (germline): SGHRS, YFSETQ. CDR3 sequence: CASSLDSREQFF. The CDR3 DNA reads TGCGCCAGCAGCTTGGACAGCCGCGAGCAGTTCTTC.

V gene TRBV2 combines with J gene TRBJ2-7; D is ambiguous. Germline CDR1 is SNHLY and CDR2 is FYNNEI. V lost 3 bases, J lost 2 bases, and 8 bases lay in between. CDR3 size: 13 residues. The CDR3 nucleotides read TGTGCCAGCAGTGATCCCCCCCCCTACGAGCAGTACTTC. Its protein is CASSDPPPYEQYF.

The chain carries TRBV5-1 and TRBJ1-4, with D possibly TRBD1 on 6 matching bases. With 4 bases removed from V and 7 bases from J, the gap between germline ends came to 20 bases. CDR1 is SGHRS and CDR2 is YFSETQ in the germline V gene. This CDR3 spans 16 amino acids. This CDR3 is CASSVEGGPFGEKLFF. The CDR3 DNA reads TGCGCCAGCAGCGTCGAGGGGGGGCCGTTCGGTGAAAAACTGTTTTTT.

J is TRBJ1-1 and V is TRBV7-2; D unresolved. Germline CDR1 SGHTA, CDR2 FQGNSA. The length of the CDR3 is 16 residues. V dropped 0 bases and J dropped 5 bases, with 16 bases sitting between them. In DNA, the CDR3 is TGTGCCAGCAGCTTAGCGCCGGGAATAACCCGAACTGAAGCTTTCTTT. Protein sequence: CASSLAPGITRTEAFF.

The chain uses TRBV7-2 and TRBJ1-1; maybe TRBD1 (6 bases). The CDR3 has 14 amino acids. Trimming shortened V by 0 bases and J by 1 base, and 6 bases separated the two germline ends. The germline V gene encodes CDR1 SGHTA and CDR2 FQGNSA. The CDR3 bases are TGTGCCAGCAGCTTAGCACAGGGGAACACTGAAGCTTTCTTT. Amino acid sequence: CASSLAQGNTEAFF.

The chain recombines TRBV18 with TRBJ2-7; D is possibly TRBD1 (5 bases). The CDR3 spans 15 residues. Per germline, CDR1 KGHSH and CDR2 LQKENI. Trimming took 3 bases from V and 1 from J, leaving 13 bases between them. The CDR3 spells CASSPGQIQSYEQYF. CDR3 coding DNA: TGTGCCAGCTCACCTGGACAAATACAATCCTACGAGCAGTACTTC.

This clone was counted between two and nine times. This chain joins TRBV7-3 and TRBJ2-3; 15 bases are shared with TRBD2. Germline V gene data show CDR1 as SGHTA and CDR2 as FQGTGA. J lost 9 bases, V lost 3 bases, and 7 bases had no gene match. The CDR3 contains 16 residues. CDR3 sequence: CASSLLWTSGRETQYF. The CDR3 nucleotides read TGTGCCAGCAGCTTGTTATGGACTAGCGGGAGGGAGACGCAGTATTTT.

In DNA form, the CDR3 reads TGTGCCAGCAGCCGAGGTGAGAGCACTGAAGCTTTCTTT. Its protein product is CASSRGESTEAFF. The rearrangement joins TRBV7-9 to TRBJ1-1; no clear D. This CDR3 has 13 amino acids. The V gene lost 5 bases and the J gene lost 4 bases, with 11 bases spanning the gap. Looked up from germline, CDR1 is SEHNR and CDR2 is FQNEAQ (reference sequence).

V gene TRBV10-1 combines with J gene TRBJ1-1; D is perhaps TRBD1 (5 bases). Deletions cut 0 bases from V and 11 bases from J, with 13 bases between. The CDR3 length is 13 residues. The germline gives CDR1 WNHNN, CDR2 SYGVQD (reference sequence). The CDR3 DNA follows: TGCGCCAGCAGTGAGTCTCGCCAGGGCCGGGCTTTCTTT. Protein product: CASSESRQGRAFF.

This clone occurred a few times. The gene calls are TRBV30 and TRBJ2-2; the D is unclear. The germline V and J ends were trimmed by 0 bases and 3 bases, with 8 bases remaining between them. Germline CDR1 and CDR2: GTSNPN and SVGIG (reference sequence). There are 14 residues in the CDR3. The CDR3 here is CAWSVGLDTGELFF. CDR3 coding DNA: TGTGCCTGGAGTGTGGGCCTCGACACCGGGGAGCTGTTTTTT.

V usage is TRBV6-5 and J usage is TRBJ1-2; maybe TRBD1 (5 bases). Germline V gene lookup returns CDR1 MNHEY and CDR2 SVGAGI. CDR3 length: 14 residues. V lost 8 bases to trimming and J lost 7 bases, with 20 bases between them. The CDR3 sequence is CASGIGKGIGGYTF. CDR3 DNA sequence: TGTGCCAGCGGTATTGGAAAGGGGATAGGTGGCTACACCTTC.